These T cell receptor beta chains were read from a single sample in a study of patients and donors after allogeneic stem cell transplantation. TCRdb fed the RT-PCR reads into MiXCR, producing one record per CDR3 protein. The data contain fewer than 500,000 distinct CDR3 sequences, more than 15% of them singletons. Sequencing was performed on blood, either unsorted or a sorted T cell fraction (not recorded which). The receptors stem from a human donor who was either an allogeneic HSCT recipient or a stem cell or donor lymphocyte infusion donor (not recorded which). It is not recorded whose cells these are; they may come from a transplant donor. Each CDR3 is given with its conserved first and last residue. Each record gives: J gene, clone size, V gene, D gene, CDR3 DNA, CDR3 protein. D genes are given only for firm matches. Clone size is given for some rows only: seen once, a few or many times, or a class if the clone is expanded.

j_gene: TRBJ1-5; abundance: .; v_gene: TRBV20-1; d_gene: TRBD1; CDR3nt: TGCAGTGCTAGGAGGACAGGGCTTAAAGGGGGAGATCAGCCCCAGCATTTT; CDR3aa: CSARRTGLKGGDQPQHF
j_gene: TRBJ2-1; abundance: .; v_gene: TRBV15; d_gene: .; CDR3nt: TGTGCCACCCCGAGGGGGGAGGACTACAATGAGCAGTTCTTC; CDR3aa: CATPRGEDYNEQFF
j_gene: TRBJ2-2; abundance: few; v_gene: TRBV6-1; d_gene: TRBD2; CDR3nt: TGTGCCAGCTCCGCCCAGCGGGGGCCTACCGGGGAGCTGTTTTTT; CDR3aa: CASSAQRGPTGELFF
j_gene: TRBJ1-5; abundance: many; v_gene: TRBV10-3; d_gene: .; CDR3nt: TGTGCCATCAGTGAGGAGCCCCCAAGGCGTCAGCCCCAGCATTTT; CDR3aa: CAISEEPPRRQPQHF
j_gene: TRBJ1-1; abundance: many; v_gene: TRBV29-1; d_gene: .; CDR3nt: TGCAGCGTTGAAGGAGGACTCTTGAGGGTAGCTTTCTTT; CDR3aa: CSVEGGLLRVAFF
j_gene: TRBJ2-6; abundance: .; v_gene: TRBV11-2; d_gene: .; CDR3nt: TGTGCCAGCAGCTTAGGATTCAGGCGTAGCTCTGGGGCCAACGTCCTGACTTTC; CDR3aa: CASSLGFRRSSGANVLTF
j_gene: TRBJ2-1; abundance: once; v_gene: TRBV2; d_gene: TRBD2; CDR3nt: TGTGCCAGCAGCGGTAGCGGGGCCTACAATGAGCAGTTCTTC; CDR3aa: CASSGSGAYNEQFF
j_gene: TRBJ1-5; abundance: few; v_gene: TRBV4-1; d_gene: .; CDR3nt: TGCGCCAGCAGCCAAGATACAGGCCAGCCCCAGCATTTT; CDR3aa: CASSQDTGQPQHF
j_gene: TRBJ2-1; abundance: many; v_gene: TRBV11-1; d_gene: TRBD1; CDR3nt: TGTGCCAGCAGCTTATATTTTGGCGTGACAGGGGCCTACAATGAGCAGTTCTTC; CDR3aa: CASSLYFGVTGAYNEQFF
j_gene: TRBJ2-7; abundance: few; v_gene: TRBV29-1; d_gene: TRBD1; CDR3nt: TGCAGCGTTGTCCATTTGGGACAGGTCAACGAGCAGTACTTC; CDR3aa: CSVVHLGQVNEQYF
j_gene: TRBJ2-7; abundance: .; v_gene: TRBV12-3/TRBV12-4; d_gene: TRBD1; CDR3nt: TGTGCCAGCAGTTTAGCCCCACAGGGGCACGAGCAGTACTTC; CDR3aa: CASSLAPQGHEQYF
j_gene: TRBJ1-4; abundance: .; v_gene: TRBV6-1; d_gene: .; CDR3nt: TGTGCCAGCAGTGCGCCCGAGTCGACTAATGAAAAACTGTTTTTT; CDR3aa: CASSAPESTNEKLFF
j_gene: TRBJ2-1; abundance: .; v_gene: TRBV18; d_gene: .; CDR3nt: TGTGCCAGCTCATCTGAGGTGGTTTACAATGAGCAGTTCTTC; CDR3aa: CASSSEVVYNEQFF
j_gene: TRBJ2-7; abundance: many; v_gene: TRBV7-2; d_gene: .; CDR3nt: TGTGCCAGCAGCTTAGCCCGGACAGCCCCCGCTTACGAGCAGTACTTC; CDR3aa: CASSLARTAPAYEQYF
j_gene: TRBJ2-5; abundance: .; v_gene: TRBV5-5; d_gene: TRBD1; CDR3nt: TGTGCCAGCAGCAACCGGGACAGTTCGTACCAAGAGACCCAGTACTTC; CDR3aa: CASSNRDSSYQETQYF
j_gene: TRBJ2-7; abundance: .; v_gene: TRBV6-1; d_gene: .; CDR3nt: TGTGCCAGCAGTGCCCGGCTGACTGCCGAGCAGTACTTC; CDR3aa: CASSARLTAEQYF
j_gene: TRBJ2-7; abundance: .; v_gene: TRBV9; d_gene: TRBD2; CDR3nt: TGTGCCAGCAGCGTAGCTAGCGGGGATCCCTATGGATACGAGCAGTACTTC; CDR3aa: CASSVASGDPYGYEQYF
j_gene: TRBJ2-1; abundance: .; v_gene: TRBV7-3; d_gene: .; CDR3nt: TGTGCCAGCAGCTTAGGGAGTCGGAGGGATGAGCAGTTCTTC; CDR3aa: CASSLGSRRDEQFF
j_gene: TRBJ2-5; abundance: .; v_gene: TRBV2; d_gene: TRBD1; CDR3nt: TGTGCCAGCAGGGGTGACAGGGGAGAGACCCAGTACTTC; CDR3aa: CASRGDRGETQYF
j_gene: TRBJ2-5; abundance: once; v_gene: TRBV7-9; d_gene: .; CDR3nt: TGTGCCAGCAGCCGACGCCGAGGGATGGTTGAGACCCAGTACTTC; CDR3aa: CASSRRRGMVETQYF
j_gene: TRBJ2-7; abundance: .; v_gene: TRBV29-1; d_gene: TRBD2; CDR3nt: TGCAGCGTGGTAGCGGGAGGCAGCTCCTACGAGCAGTACTTC; CDR3aa: CSVVAGGSSYEQYF
j_gene: TRBJ1-1; abundance: .; v_gene: TRBV6-5; d_gene: .; CDR3nt: TGTGCCAGCAGTTACGGGCAGGGGTCACGGAGGACTGAAGCTTTCTTT; CDR3aa: CASSYGQGSRRTEAFF
j_gene: TRBJ1-1; abundance: few; v_gene: TRBV5-1; d_gene: .; CDR3nt: TGCGCCAGCACCGGGACCAGGGGCCTCACTGAAGCTTTCTTT; CDR3aa: CASTGTRGLTEAFF
j_gene: TRBJ2-1; abundance: few; v_gene: TRBV19; d_gene: TRBD2; CDR3nt: TGTGCCAGTAGTATAGATCGGGGACTAGCGGGATCAGACGAGCAGTTCTTC; CDR3aa: CASSIDRGLAGSDEQFF